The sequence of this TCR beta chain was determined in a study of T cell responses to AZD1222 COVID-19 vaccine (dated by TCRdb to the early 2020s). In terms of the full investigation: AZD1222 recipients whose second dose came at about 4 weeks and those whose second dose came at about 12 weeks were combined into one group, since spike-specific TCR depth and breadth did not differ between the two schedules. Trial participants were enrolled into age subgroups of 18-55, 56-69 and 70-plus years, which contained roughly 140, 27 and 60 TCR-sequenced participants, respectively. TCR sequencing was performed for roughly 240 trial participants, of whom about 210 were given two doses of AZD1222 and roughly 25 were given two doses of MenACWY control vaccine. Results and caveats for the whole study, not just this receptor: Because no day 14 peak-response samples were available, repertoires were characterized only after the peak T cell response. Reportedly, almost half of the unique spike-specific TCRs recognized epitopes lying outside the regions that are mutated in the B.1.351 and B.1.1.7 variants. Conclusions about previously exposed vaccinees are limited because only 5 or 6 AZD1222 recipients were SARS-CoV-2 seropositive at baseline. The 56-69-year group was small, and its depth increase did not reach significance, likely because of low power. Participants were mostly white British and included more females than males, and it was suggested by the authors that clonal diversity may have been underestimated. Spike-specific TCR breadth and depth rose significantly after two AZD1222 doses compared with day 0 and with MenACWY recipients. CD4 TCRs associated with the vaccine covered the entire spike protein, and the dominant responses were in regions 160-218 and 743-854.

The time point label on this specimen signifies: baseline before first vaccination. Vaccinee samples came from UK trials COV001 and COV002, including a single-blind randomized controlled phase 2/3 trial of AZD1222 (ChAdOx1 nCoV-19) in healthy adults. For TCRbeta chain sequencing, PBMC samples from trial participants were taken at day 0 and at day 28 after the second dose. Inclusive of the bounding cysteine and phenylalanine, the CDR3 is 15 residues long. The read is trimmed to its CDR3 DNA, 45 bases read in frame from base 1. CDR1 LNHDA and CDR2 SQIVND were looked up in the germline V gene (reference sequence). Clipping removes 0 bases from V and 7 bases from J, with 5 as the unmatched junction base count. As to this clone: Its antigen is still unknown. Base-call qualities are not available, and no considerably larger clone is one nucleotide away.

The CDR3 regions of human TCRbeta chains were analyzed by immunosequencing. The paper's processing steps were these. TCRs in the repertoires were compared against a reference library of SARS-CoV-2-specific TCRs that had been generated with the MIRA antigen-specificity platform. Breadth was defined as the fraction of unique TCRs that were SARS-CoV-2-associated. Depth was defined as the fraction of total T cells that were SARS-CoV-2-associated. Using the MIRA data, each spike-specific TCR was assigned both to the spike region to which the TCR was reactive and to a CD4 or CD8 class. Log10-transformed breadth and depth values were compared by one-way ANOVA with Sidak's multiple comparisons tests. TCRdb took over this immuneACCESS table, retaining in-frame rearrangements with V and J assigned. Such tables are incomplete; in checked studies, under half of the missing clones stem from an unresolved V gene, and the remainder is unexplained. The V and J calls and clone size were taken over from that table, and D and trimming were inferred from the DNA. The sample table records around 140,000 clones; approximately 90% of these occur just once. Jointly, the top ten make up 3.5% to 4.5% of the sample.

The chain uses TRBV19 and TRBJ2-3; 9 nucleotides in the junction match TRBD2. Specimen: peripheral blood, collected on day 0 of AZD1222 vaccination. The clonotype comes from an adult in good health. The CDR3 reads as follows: CASSIERGGPYTQYF. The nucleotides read TGTGCCAGTAGTATAGAGCGGGGGGGGCCATATACGCAGTATTTT.